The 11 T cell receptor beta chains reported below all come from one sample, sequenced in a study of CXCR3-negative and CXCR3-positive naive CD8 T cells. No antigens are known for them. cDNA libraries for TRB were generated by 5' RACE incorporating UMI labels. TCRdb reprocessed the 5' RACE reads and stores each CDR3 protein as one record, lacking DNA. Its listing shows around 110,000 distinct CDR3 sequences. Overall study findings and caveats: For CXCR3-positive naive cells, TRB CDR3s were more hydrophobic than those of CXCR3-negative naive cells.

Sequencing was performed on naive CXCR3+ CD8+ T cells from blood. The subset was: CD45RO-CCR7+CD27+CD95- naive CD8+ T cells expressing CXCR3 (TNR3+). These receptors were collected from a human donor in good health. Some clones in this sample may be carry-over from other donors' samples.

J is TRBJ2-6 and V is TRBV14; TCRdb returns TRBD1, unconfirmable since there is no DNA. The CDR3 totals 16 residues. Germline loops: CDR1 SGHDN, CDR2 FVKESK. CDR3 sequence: CASSQSGKSGANVLTF.

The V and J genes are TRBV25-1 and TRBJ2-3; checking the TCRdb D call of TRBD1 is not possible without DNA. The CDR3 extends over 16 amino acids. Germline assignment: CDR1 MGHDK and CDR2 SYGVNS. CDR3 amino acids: CASSEYRAVLTDTQYF.

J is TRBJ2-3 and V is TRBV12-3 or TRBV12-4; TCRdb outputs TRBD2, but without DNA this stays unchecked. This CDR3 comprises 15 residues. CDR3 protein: CASSPWDSATDTQYF.

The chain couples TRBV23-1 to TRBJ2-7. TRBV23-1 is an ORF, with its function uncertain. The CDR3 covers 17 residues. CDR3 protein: CASSQSRDSFKPYEQYF.

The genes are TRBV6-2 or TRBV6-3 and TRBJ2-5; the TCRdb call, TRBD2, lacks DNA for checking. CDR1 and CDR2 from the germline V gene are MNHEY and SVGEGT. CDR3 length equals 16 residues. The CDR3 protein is CASTPKGRAYQETKYF.

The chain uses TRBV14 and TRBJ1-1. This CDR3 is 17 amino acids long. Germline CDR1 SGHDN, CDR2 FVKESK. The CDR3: CASSQVYGSGDDTEAFF. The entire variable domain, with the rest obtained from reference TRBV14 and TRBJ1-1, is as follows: EAGVTQFPSHSVIEKGQTVTLRCDPISGHDNLYWYRRVMGKEIKFLLHFVKESKQDESGMPNNRFLAERTGGTYSTLKVQPAELEDSGVYFCASSQVYGSGDDTEAFFGQGTRLTVV.

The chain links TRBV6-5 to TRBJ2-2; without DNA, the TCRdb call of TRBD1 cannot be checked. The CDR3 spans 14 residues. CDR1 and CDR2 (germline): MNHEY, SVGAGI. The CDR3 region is CASSQGQGNGELFF.

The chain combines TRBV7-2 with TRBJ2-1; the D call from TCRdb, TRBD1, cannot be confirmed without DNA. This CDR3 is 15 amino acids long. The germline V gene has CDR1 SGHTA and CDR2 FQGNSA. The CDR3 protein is CASSLDSGAGNEQFF.

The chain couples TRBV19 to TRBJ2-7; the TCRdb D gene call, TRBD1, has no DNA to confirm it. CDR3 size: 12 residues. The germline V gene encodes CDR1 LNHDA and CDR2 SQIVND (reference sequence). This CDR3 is CASSTTGFEQYF.

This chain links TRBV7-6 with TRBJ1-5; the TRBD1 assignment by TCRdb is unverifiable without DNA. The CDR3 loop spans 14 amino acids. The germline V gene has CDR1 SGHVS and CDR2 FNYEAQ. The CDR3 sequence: CASSLEARGQPQHF.

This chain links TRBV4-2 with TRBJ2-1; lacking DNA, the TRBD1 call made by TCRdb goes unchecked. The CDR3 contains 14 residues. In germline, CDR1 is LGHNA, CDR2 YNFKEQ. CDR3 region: CASTYLGQTNEQFF.